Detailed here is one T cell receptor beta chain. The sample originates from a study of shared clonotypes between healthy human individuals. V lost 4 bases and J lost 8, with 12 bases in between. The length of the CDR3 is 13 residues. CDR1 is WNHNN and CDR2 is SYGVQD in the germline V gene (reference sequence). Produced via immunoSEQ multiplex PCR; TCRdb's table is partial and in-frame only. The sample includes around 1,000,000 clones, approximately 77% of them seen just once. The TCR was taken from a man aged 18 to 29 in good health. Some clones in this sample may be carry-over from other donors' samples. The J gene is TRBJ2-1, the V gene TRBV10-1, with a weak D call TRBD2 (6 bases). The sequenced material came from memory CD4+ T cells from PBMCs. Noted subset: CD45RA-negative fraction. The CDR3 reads CASSAGGLDEQFF. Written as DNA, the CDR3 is TGCGCCAGCAGTGCTGGGGGGTTGGATGAGCAGTTCTTC.